A selection of T cell receptor beta chains follows, all from one sample in a study of T cell repertoires in cytomegalovirus infection. MiXCR, applied by TCRdb to the reads, yields one record per CDR3 protein. The profile shows around 100,000 distinct CDR3 sequences, 20% to 25% of them singletons. Sequenced input: CD8+ T cells from PBMCs. These receptors originate from a human donor in good health (CMV status not recorded). Some clones in this sample may be carry-over from other donors' samples. The CDR3 runs from the conserved cysteine through the conserved F or W. D genes are given only for firm matches. For some rows the clone size is stated as once, few or many, or as a class when expanded; others skip it.

abundance,d_gene,j_gene,v_gene,CDR3aa,CDR3nt
many,TRBD1,TRBJ1-1,TRBV4-1,CASSQDDRGYTEAFF,TGCGCCAGCAGCCAAGACGACAGGGGGTACACTGAAGCTTTCTTT
.,.,TRBJ2-5,TRBV25-1,CASSGTPAGETQYF,TGTGCCAGCAGTGGGACACCGGCGGGGGAGACCCAGTACTTC
.,.,TRBJ2-7,TRBV20-1,CSARDPHGYEQYF,TGCAGTGCTAGAGATCCCCATGGTTACGAGCAGTACTTC
.,TRBD1,TRBJ1-1,TRBV6-6,CASSKQGLGTEAFF,TGTGCCAGCAGTAAACAGGGGTTGGGAACTGAAGCTTTCTTT
few,.,TRBJ1-5,TRBV12-3/TRBV12-4,CASSEQGQPQHF,TGTGCCAGCAGCGAACAGGGTCAGCCCCAGCATTTT
.,.,TRBJ2-7,TRBV20-1,CSARDLGFSYEQYF,TGCAGTGCTAGAGATCTCGGATTCTCCTACGAGCAGTACTTC
.,.,TRBJ2-1,TRBV5-1,CASSLKWGRNEQFF,TGCGCCAGCAGCTTAAAGTGGGGGCGGAATGAGCAGTTCTTC
.,.,TRBJ1-2,TRBV29-1,CSAWGGTSHGYTF,TGCAGCGCCTGGGGCGGGACCTCCCATGGCTACACCTTC
few,.,TRBJ1-1,TRBV27,CASSSRGPTPNTEAFF,TGTGCCAGCAGTTCGAGGGGACCCACGCCAAACACTGAAGCTTTCTTT
.,.,TRBJ2-5,TRBV4-3,CASSQDDMSSRTQYF,TGCGCCAGCAGCCAAGATGACATGTCCTCCCGGACCCAGTACTTC
few,TRBD2,TRBJ2-2,TRBV7-9,CASSSSSGRAFTGELFF,TGTGCCAGCAGCTCATCTAGCGGGAGGGCCTTTACCGGGGAGCTGTTTTTT
.,.,TRBJ2-7,TRBV28,CASSSTGPEEQYF,TGTGCCAGCAGTTCAACAGGGCCGGAGGAGCAGTACTTC
few,TRBD2,TRBJ2-1,TRBV12-3/TRBV12-4,CASRFALAGGPEEQFF,TGTGCCAGCCGGTTTGCCCTAGCGGGGGGTCCCGAGGAGCAGTTCTTC
.,.,TRBJ1-1,TRBV10-3,CAIGGNTEAFF,TGTGCCATCGGCGGAAACACTGAAGCTTTCTTT
.,.,TRBJ2-2,TRBV6-5,CASSYKSESGTGELFF,TGTGCCAGCAGTTACAAATCGGAGAGCGGCACCGGGGAGCTGTTTTTT
few,.,TRBJ2-1,TRBV7-9,CASSSTQDSHNEQFF,TGTGCCAGCAGCTCAACTCAGGACAGTCACAATGAGCAGTTCTTC
few,.,TRBJ1-2,TRBV9,CASSVSLVSDSGRYTF,TGTGCCAGCAGCGTAAGTTTAGTCTCAGACTCCGGGAGGTACACCTTC
few,TRBD1,TRBJ2-7,TRBV13,CASSPGAQGNSYEQYF,TGTGCCAGCAGCCCCGGGGCACAGGGGAACTCCTACGAGCAGTACTTC
few,.,TRBJ2-7,TRBV11-2,CASSLGMEVRIGEQYF,TGTGCCAGCAGCTTAGGGATGGAGGTGCGGATAGGCGAGCAGTACTTC
few,TRBD1,TRBJ2-7,TRBV6-2/TRBV6-3,CASSLYRGNEQYF,TGTGCCAGCAGCCTTTACAGGGGAAACGAGCAGTACTTC
few,.,TRBJ2-1,TRBV20-1,CSARDAVDEQFF,TGCAGTGCTAGAGACGCAGTCGATGAGCAGTTCTTC
once,.,TRBJ2-6,TRBV11-2,CASLLGGLKGSGANVLTF,TGTGCCAGCCTGCTGGGGGGCCTGAAGGGTTCTGGGGCCAACGTCCTGACTTTC
few,.,TRBJ2-7,TRBV10-3,CAISLTERDYEQYF,TGTGCCATCAGTCTGACAGAGAGAGACTACGAGCAGTACTTC
.,.,TRBJ2-2,TRBV11-2,CASSLGLANTGELFF,TGTGCCAGCAGCTTAGGACTAGCGAACACCGGGGAGCTGTTTTTT
once,.,TRBJ1-2,TRBV5-1,CASSPTGNANYGYTF,TGCGCCAGCAGCCCGACAGGCAATGCTAACTATGGCTACACCTTC
few,.,TRBJ1-4,TRBV10-3,CAISEFWKRELFF,TGTGCCATCAGTGAGTTCTGGAAGCGGGAACTGTTTTTT
few,.,TRBJ1-5,TRBV2,CASSVGPGNQPQHF,TGTGCCAGCAGTGTGGGCCCCGGCAATCAGCCCCAGCATTTT
few,.,TRBJ2-1,TRBV4-3,CASSQDSNEQFF,TGCGCCAGCAGCCAAGATAGCAATGAGCAGTTCTTC
few,TRBD1,TRBJ2-1,TRBV6-2/TRBV6-3,CASNPTGGGDYNEQFF,TGTGCCAGCAATCCGACAGGGGGGGGAGACTACAATGAGCAGTTCTTC
few,.,TRBJ2-1,TRBV11-2,CASSIGGGEQFF,TGTGCCAGCAGCATAGGAGGAGGTGAGCAGTTCTTC
.,.,TRBJ2-3,TRBV19,CASSPPPPADTQYF,TGTGCCAGTAGTCCGCCTCCCCCTGCCGATACGCAGTATTTT
few,.,TRBJ1-6,TRBV27,CASSLPPGRYNSPLHF,TGTGCCAGCAGTCTACCTCCGGGACGGTATAATTCACCCCTCCACTTT
many,.,TRBJ2-1,TRBV11-2,CASSPGVTGVSSNEQFF,TGTGCCAGCAGCCCGGGAGTAACGGGAGTATCTAGCAATGAGCAGTTCTTC
few,.,TRBJ2-5,TRBV20-1,CSARDPKTQYF,TGCAGTGCTAGAGACCCAAAGACCCAGTACTTC
once,.,TRBJ2-7,TRBV6-2/TRBV6-3,CASSWASLDSAPEQYF,TGTGCCAGCAGTTGGGCCTCGTTGGATTCCGCCCCCGAGCAGTACTTC
few,.,TRBJ2-7,TRBV9,CASSAGRSSYEQYF,TGTGCCAGCAGCGCGGGACGGAGCTCCTACGAGCAGTACTTC
many,TRBD2,TRBJ2-5,TRBV28,CASSFSGGGRETQYF,TGTGCCAGCAGTTTCTCCGGCGGGGGGAGAGAGACCCAGTACTTC